A selection of T cell receptor beta chains follows, all from one sample in a study of beta chain features in type 1 diabetes. Profiled with immunoSEQ multiplex PCR; TCRdb holds only in-frame clones, not every one. Found here are 200,000 to 250,000 clones, 14% of them singletons; the top ten hold around 0.025%. Sequenced sample: naive CD4+ T cells from blood. The origin of the receptors is a woman aged 40 to 50 in good health. Both conserved end residues are trimmed from each CDR3.

J gene,V gene,CDR3 protein
TRBJ1-6,TRBV18,ASSPSNRGTNSPLH
TRBJ2-1,TRBV7-6,ASSSVAGGSYNEQF
TRBJ2-7,TRBV9,ASSAKLAGDTYEQY
TRBJ2-7,TRBV19,ASSTVATDSYEQY
TRBJ2-5,TRBV25-1,ASTGTGRDQETQY
TRBJ2-2,TRBV5-4,ASSLDQGSGELF
TRBJ1-5,TRBV19,ASTPIVQGSSNQPQH
TRBJ1-1,TRBV25-1,ASRGRGNTEAF
TRBJ2-7,TRBV15,ATSRPTGEEQY
TRBJ1-1,TRBV2,ASRGGLGGGTEAF
.,TRBV7-9,ASSPRAGVAYEQY
TRBJ1-2,TRBV14,ASSQDLGGGGYT
TRBJ2-7,TRBV5-1,ASSPGTGSTYEQY
TRBJ2-5,TRBV10-2,ASSRDKRETQY
TRBJ2-7,TRBV4-3,ASSQDARGAYEQY
TRBJ2-1,TRBV27,ASSRGSGGAVEEQF
TRBJ2-7,TRBV5-1,ASSLDRGSYEQY
TRBJ1-3,TRBV11-2,ASSDWIGQGGGNTIY
TRBJ2-5,TRBV18,ASSPISRGGTQY
TRBJ2-7,TRBV11-2,ASSRSRNYEQY
TRBJ2-3,TRBV7-9,ASSPTGHLTDTQY
TRBJ1-2,TRBV18,ASSRDRGTANYGYT
TRBJ2-5,TRBV7-8,ASSLDTDYQETQY